This T cell receptor (beta chain) was captured by sequencing in a study of T cell responses to AZD1222 COVID-19 vaccine. General study results and limits: Regions left unmutated in variants are reportedly the target of nearly half of spike-specific TCRs.

Sequencing was performed with immunoSEQ multiplex PCR; in TCRdb, only in-frame clones are kept and a portion is missing. The table records more than 75,000 clones, approximately 91% of them present only once. In germline, CDR1 is SEHNR, CDR2 FQNEAQ (reference sequence). The CDR3 spans 15 residues. The V and J ends lost 2 bases and 0 bases respectively, with 10 bases between them. Of note for this clone: What it recognizes is unknown.

The sequenced sample was peripheral blood, obtained on day 0 of AZD1222 vaccination. The J gene is TRBJ1-1, the V gene TRBV7-9, with a possible D match to TRBD1 (5 bases). The clonotype was recovered from an adult in good health. Written as DNA, the CDR3 is TGTGCCAGCAGCTTAATGGGGGGGATGAACACTGAAGCTTTCTTT. Its translation is CASSLMGGMNTEAFF.